This entry lists 21 T cell receptor beta chains sequenced from one sample in a study of immune characteristics of hereditary and idiopathic chronic pancreatitis. Using immunoSEQ multiplex PCR, the repertoire was profiled, and TCRdb retains in-frame clones only, with some absent. The sample yields 11,000 to 15,000 clones, less than 85% seen once. Patients having total pancreatectomy with islet autotransplantation provided the chronic pancreatitis pancreas tissue. The sequenced material came from pancreas tissue with hereditary chronic pancreatitis. The origin of the receptors is a human donor with chronic pancreatitis.

V is TRBV21-1 and J is TRBJ2-2; the table's D gene call, TRBD2, was not cross checked with the DNA. TRBV21-1 is a pseudogene. This CDR3 has 18 amino acids. The CDR3, as DNA: TGTGCCAGCAGCCGGACGACTAGCGGGAGGGCGCACACCGGGGAGCTGTTTTTT. Its protein is CASSRTTSGRAHTGELFF.

The chain combines TRBV2 with TRBJ2-7; 8 bases match TRBD1. CDR3 size: 15 residues. V trimming: 4 bases; J trimming: 7 bases; junction bases outside the gene matches: 12. Germline CDR1 SNHLY, CDR2 FYNNEI. This chain's CDR3 is CASSAGQGGYEEQYF. DNA of the CDR3: TGTGCCAGCAGTGCTGGACAGGGAGGATATGAAGAGCAGTACTTC.

The rearrangement uses TRBV7-8 and TRBJ2-3; no clear D gene. Trimming removed 3 bases from V and 1 base from J, with 8 bases in between. Germline V CDR1 and CDR2: SGHVS, FQNEAQ. The CDR3 is 14 amino acids. The CDR3 is CASSFGWRTDTQYF. In nucleotides, the CDR3 is TGTGCCAGCAGCTTTGGCTGGCGCACAGATACGCAGTATTTT.

This clone has a handful of counts. V gene TRBV5-1 combines with J gene TRBJ2-5, with TRBD2 matching 7 bases. The CDR3 runs to 14 residues. Trimming removed 4 bases from V and 5 bases from J; junction bases left unmatched: 8. Germline V gives CDR1 SGHRS, CDR2 YFSETQ. The CDR3, as DNA: TGCGCCAGCAGCCCGACTAGCACCCACGAGACCCAGTACTTC. Translation gives CASSPTSTHETQYF.

The chain carries TRBV5-1 and TRBJ2-1; 13 bases match TRBD2. V was pared by 3 bases and J by 6 bases, with 3 bases of the junction left unmatched. Germline values: CDR1 SGHRS, CDR2 YFSETQ. This CDR3 has 15 residues. The CDR3 sequence is CASSSLAGGPNEQFF. The CDR3 DNA reads TGCGCCAGCAGCTCACTAGCGGGAGGGCCCAATGAGCAGTTCTTC. Filled out from reference TRBV5-1 and TRBJ2-1, the complete variable domain reads KAGVTQTPRYLIKTRGQQVTLSCSPISGHRSVSWYQQTPGQGLQFLFEYFSETQRNKGNFPGRFSGRQFSNSRSEMNVSTLELGDSALYLCASSSLAGGPNEQFFGPGTRLTVL.

The chain links TRBV28 to TRBJ1-2; D gene unclear. The CDR3 contains 14 residues. Per the germline V gene, CDR1 is MDHEN and CDR2 is SYDVKM. The V gene lost 7 bases and the J gene lost 4 bases, with 16 bases spanning the gap. The CDR3 loop reads CASISRAFSYGYTF. CDR3 nucleotide sequence: TGTGCCAGCATTTCGAGGGCCTTCAGCTATGGCTACACCTTC.

J is TRBJ2-6 and V is TRBV2, with D unclear. V dropped 8 bases and J dropped 0 bases, with 8 bases sitting between them. This CDR3 contains 14 residues. The germline gives CDR1 SNHLY, CDR2 FYNNEI. For the CDR3, the DNA is TGTGCCAGCCGCTCGATCTCTGGGGCCAACGTCCTGACTTTC. Translated, it gives CASRSISGANVLTF.

CDR3 amino acids: CASSLDLNTEAFF. The CDR3 DNA reads as TGCGCCAGCAGCTTGGACTTGAACACTGAAGCTTTCTTT. The gene calls are TRBV5-1 and TRBJ1-1, with D uncertain. Trimming left V 0 bases short and J 0 bases short, with 3 bases between. The CDR3 is made up of 13 amino acids. Per germline, CDR1 SGHRS and CDR2 YFSETQ.

The chain employs TRBV2 and TRBJ2-1, with TRBD2 identical over 8 bases. The V and J ends lost 6 bases and 5 bases, in that order; junction bases with no gene match: 15. The length of the CDR3 is 17 residues. Germline CDR1 and CDR2: SNHLY and FYNNEI. CDR3 sequence (DNA): TGTGCCAGCAGGAGGGAAGCGGGAGCAGGAGGCAACAATGAGCAGTTCTTC. Translation: CASRREAGAGGNNEQFF. Full variable domain (remainder filled in from reference TRBV2 and TRBJ2-1): EPEVTQTPSHQVTQMGQEVILRCVPISNHLYFYWYRQILGQKVEFLVSFYNNEISEKSEIFDDQFSVERPDGSNFTLKIRSTKLEDSAMYFCASRREAGAGGNNEQFFGPGTRLTVL.

The chain combines TRBV6-5 with TRBJ1-2, with unresolved D. The germline V and J ends were trimmed by 6 bases and 1 base, with 15 bases remaining between them. Germline CDR1 reads MNHEY; CDR2 reads SVGAGI. This CDR3 has 15 residues. CDR3 sequence: CASRGNSGYNYGYTF. In DNA, the CDR3 is TGTGCCAGCAGGGGAAACAGCGGGTATAACTATGGCTACACCTTC.

The chain combines TRBV6-4 with TRBJ2-3; 8 nucleotides agree with TRBD2. Trimming removed 5 bases from V and 2 bases from J; junction bases left unmatched: 6. The length of the CDR3 is 15 residues. CDR1 is MRHNA and CDR2 is SNTAGT in the germline V gene. The CDR3 nucleotides are TGTGCCAGCAGTTCGTCGGGAGGGACCACAGATACGCAGTATTTT. Translating gives CASSSSGGTTDTQYF.

The V gene is TRBV4-1, the J gene TRBJ2-4; 7 nucleotides match TRBD1. Germline-derived CDR1 and CDR2 are MGHRA and YSYEKL. V gave up 3 bases and J gave up 2 bases; unmatched junction bases: 4. The CDR3 contains 15 residues. The CDR3 reads CASSQPTGSKNIQYF. DNA for the CDR3: TGCGCCAGCAGCCAGCCGACAGGGTCCAAAAACATTCAGTACTTC.

The V and J genes are TRBV6-1 and TRBJ2-1; the match to TRBD2 covers 13 bases. CDR1 is MNHNS and CDR2 is SASEGT in the germline V gene. The CDR3 loop spans 16 amino acids. V lost 1 base, J lost 7 bases, and 4 bases stayed unmatched. Here the CDR3 reads CASSEEPGLAGNEQFF. The CDR3 coding sequence is TGTGCCAGCAGTGAAGAGCCGGGACTAGCGGGGAATGAGCAGTTCTTC.

This rearrangement joins TRBV5-6 to TRBJ2-1; 7 bases line up with TRBD2. The V segment lost 2 bases and the J segment 9 bases; nucleotides outside the gene matches: 5. This CDR3 comprises 13 residues. CDR1 is SGHDT and CDR2 is YYEEEE in the germline V gene. This CDR3 reads CASSFGRESEQFF. The CDR3 DNA is TGTGCCAGCAGCTTTGGGCGGGAGAGTGAGCAGTTCTTC.

This sequence joins TRBV15 and TRBJ1-5; 9 positions agree with TRBD1. In germline, CDR1 is LNHNV, CDR2 YYDKDF (reference sequence). The CDR3 consists of 14 residues. V dropped 4 bases and J dropped 6; count of bases not matched to a gene: 4. This chain's CDR3 is CATSKGQGGQPQHF. The CDR3 DNA sequence: TGTGCCACCAGCAAGGGACAGGGCGGTCAGCCCCAGCATTTT.

The chain uses TRBV25-1 and TRBJ2-7, with 8 bases identical to TRBD2. The CDR3 is 14 residues long. The V gene's germline CDR1 is MGHDK and CDR2 SYGVNS. With V trimmed by 2 bases and J by 6 bases, 6 bases remained unmatched. The CDR3 loop reads CASSEPGGRSEQYF. CDR3 in DNA: TGTGCCAGCAGTGAACCGGGAGGGCGGAGCGAGCAGTACTTC.

V is TRBV28 and J is TRBJ1-2; 7 bases match TRBD1. From germline, CDR1 is MDHEN and CDR2 SYDVKM. V was pared by 3 bases and J by 4 bases, with 5 bases of the junction left unmatched. The CDR3 consists of 14 residues. The CDR3 sequence: CASSFRTGSYGYTF. As DNA, the CDR3 is TGTGCCAGCAGTTTCCGGACAGGAAGCTATGGCTACACCTTC.

The V and J genes are TRBV21-1 and TRBJ1-3. TRBV21-1 is a listed pseudogene. The CDR3 is made up of 15 amino acids. CDR3 in amino acids: CASSKAGKSGNTIYF. DNA for the CDR3: TGTGCCAGCAGCAAAGCCGGGAAATCTGGAAACACCATATATTTT.

The genes are TRBV20-1 and TRBJ1-4, with TRBD1 as a possible D gene (5 bases). CDR3 size: 14 residues. Germline loops: CDR1 DFQATT, CDR2 SNEGSKA (reference sequence). Trimming took 3 bases from V and 8 from J, leaving 16 bases between them. The CDR3 DNA follows: TGCAGTGCTAGTATCAGGGCAGTCGGAGAAAAACTGTTTTTT. Translating it yields CSASIRAVGEKLFF.

The chain combines TRBV18 with TRBJ1-2; D might be TRBD1 (5 bases). Germline V gene data show CDR1 as KGHSH and CDR2 as LQKENI. Trimming took 3 bases from V and 5 from J, leaving 22 bases between them. This CDR3 has 17 residues. CDR3 residues: CASSPSWGSEKGYGYTF. The CDR3 DNA follows: TGTGCCAGCTCACCGTCATGGGGCAGCGAAAAAGGGTATGGCTACACCTTC.

This sequence joins TRBV7-2 and TRBJ1-2; D is ambiguous. V dropped 5 bases and J dropped 8 bases, with 12 bases sitting between them. CDR3 length equals 12 residues. Germline V gene data show CDR1 as SGHTA and CDR2 as FQGNSA. CDR3 loop: CASSTYDGGYTF. CDR3 in DNA: TGTGCCAGCAGCACGTACGATGGGGGCTACACCTTC.